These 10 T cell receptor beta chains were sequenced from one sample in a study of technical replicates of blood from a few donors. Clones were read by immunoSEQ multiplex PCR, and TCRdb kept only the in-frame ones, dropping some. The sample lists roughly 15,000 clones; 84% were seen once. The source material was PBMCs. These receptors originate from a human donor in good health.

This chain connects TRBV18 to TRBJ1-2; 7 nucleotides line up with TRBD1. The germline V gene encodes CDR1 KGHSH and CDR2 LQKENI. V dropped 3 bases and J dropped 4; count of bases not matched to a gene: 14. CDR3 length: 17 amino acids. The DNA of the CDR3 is TGTGCCAGCTCACCCGGGACAGCCCTCGGCTCCCTCTATGGCTACACCTTC. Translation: CASSPGTALGSLYGYTF. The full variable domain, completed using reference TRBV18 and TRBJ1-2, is NAGVMQNPRHLVRRRGQEARLRCSPMKGHSHVYWYRQLPEEGLKFMVYLQKENIIDESGMPKERFSAEFPKEGPSILRIQQVVRGDSAAYFCASSPGTALGSLYGYTFGSGTRLTVV.

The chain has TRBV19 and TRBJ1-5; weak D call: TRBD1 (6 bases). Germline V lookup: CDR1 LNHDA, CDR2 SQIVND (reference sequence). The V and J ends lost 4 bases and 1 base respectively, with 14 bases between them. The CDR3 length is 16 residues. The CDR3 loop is CASSKEGGGSNQPQHF. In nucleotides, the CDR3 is TGTGCCAGTAGTAAAGAAGGGGGGGGGAGCAATCAGCCCCAGCATTTT. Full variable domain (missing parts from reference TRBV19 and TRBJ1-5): DGGITQSPKYLFRKEGQNVTLSCEQNLNHDAMYWYRQDPGQGLRLIYYSQIVNDFQKGDIAEGYSVSREKKESFPLTVTSAQKNPTAFYLCASSKEGGGSNQPQHFGDGTRLSIL.

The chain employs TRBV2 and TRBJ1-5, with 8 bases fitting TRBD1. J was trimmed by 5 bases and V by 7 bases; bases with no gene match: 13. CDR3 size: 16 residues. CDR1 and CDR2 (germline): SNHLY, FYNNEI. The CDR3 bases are TGTGCCAGCACCTCAAATCCTTGGACAGGGTATCAGCCCCAGCATTTT. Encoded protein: CASTSNPWTGYQPQHF. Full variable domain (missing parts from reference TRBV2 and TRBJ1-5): EPEVTQTPSHQVTQMGQEVILRCVPISNHLYFYWYRQILGQKVEFLVSFYNNEISEKSEIFDDQFSVERPDGSNFTLKIRSTKLEDSAMYFCASTSNPWTGYQPQHFGDGTRLSIL.

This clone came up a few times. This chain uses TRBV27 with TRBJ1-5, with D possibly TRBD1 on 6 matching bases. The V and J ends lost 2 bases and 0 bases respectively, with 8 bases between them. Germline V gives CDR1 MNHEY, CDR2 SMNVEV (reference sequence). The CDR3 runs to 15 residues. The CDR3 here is CASSLNRDSNQPQHF. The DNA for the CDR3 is TGTGCCAGCAGTTTAAACAGGGATAGCAATCAGCCCCAGCATTTT.

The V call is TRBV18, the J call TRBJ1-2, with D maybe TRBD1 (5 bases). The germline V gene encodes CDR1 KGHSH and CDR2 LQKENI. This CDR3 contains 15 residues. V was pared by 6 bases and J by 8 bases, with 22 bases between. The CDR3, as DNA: TGTGCCAGCTCTCCCCAACTCGACAGTCCCAAAGGCTACACCTTC. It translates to CASSPQLDSPKGYTF.

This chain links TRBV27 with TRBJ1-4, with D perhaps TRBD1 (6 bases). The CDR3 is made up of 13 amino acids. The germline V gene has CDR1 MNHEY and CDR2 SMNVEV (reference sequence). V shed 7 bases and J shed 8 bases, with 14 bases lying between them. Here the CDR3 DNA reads TGTGCCAGCAAAATCAGGGGCGAAGAAAAACTGTTTTTT. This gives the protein CASKIRGEEKLFF. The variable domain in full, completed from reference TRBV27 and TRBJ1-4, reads EAQVTQNPRYLITVTGKKLTVTCSQNMNHEYMSWYRQDPGLGLRQIYYSMNVEVTDKGDVPEGYKVSRKEKRNFPLILESPSPNQTSLYFCASKIRGEEKLFFGSGTQLSVL.

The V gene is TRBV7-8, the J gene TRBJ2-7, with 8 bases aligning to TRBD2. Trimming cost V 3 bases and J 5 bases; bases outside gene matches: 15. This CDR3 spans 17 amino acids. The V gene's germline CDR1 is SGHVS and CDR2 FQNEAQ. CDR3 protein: CASSFRSLAGSRNEQYF. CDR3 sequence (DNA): TGTGCCAGCAGCTTTAGGTCCCTAGCGGGTTCTCGGAACGAGCAGTACTTC. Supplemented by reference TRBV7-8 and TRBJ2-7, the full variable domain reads GAGVSQSPRYKVAKRGQDVALRCDPISGHVSLFWYQQALGQGPEFLTYFQNEAQLDKSGLPSDRFFAERPEGSVSTLKIQRTQQEDSAVYLCASSFRSLAGSRNEQYFGPGTRLTVT.

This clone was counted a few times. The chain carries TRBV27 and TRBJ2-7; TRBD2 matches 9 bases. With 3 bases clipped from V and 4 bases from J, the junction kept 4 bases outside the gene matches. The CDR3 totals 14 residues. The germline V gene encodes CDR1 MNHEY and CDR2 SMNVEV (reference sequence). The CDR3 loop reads CASSLREGLYEQYF. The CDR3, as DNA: TGTGCCAGCAGTTTGCGGGAGGGCCTATACGAGCAGTACTTC.

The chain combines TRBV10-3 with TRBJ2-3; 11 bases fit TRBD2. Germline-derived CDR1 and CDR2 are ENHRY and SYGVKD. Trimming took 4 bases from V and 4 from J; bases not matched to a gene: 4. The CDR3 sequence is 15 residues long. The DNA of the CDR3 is TGTGCCATCAGTGTAGCGGGAGGGCCGGCAGATACGCAGTATTTT. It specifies CAISVAGGPADTQYF.

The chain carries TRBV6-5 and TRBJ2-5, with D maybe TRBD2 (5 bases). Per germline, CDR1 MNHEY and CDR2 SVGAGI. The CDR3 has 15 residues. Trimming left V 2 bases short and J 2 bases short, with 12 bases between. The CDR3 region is CASSYMGAGQETQYF. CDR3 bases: TGTGCCAGCAGTTACATGGGAGCCGGGCAAGAGACCCAGTACTTC.